The source of this TCR beta chain is a study of blood T cell repertoires in COVID-19. Libraries were prepared by immunoSEQ multiplex PCR; TCRdb keeps only in-frame clonotypes and omits some of them. The sample gives fewer than 250,000 clones, 70% to 85% of which show up once; 9.5% to 15% is in the top ten. Sequenced: peripheral blood. The clonotype was recovered from a woman aged 50 to 65 with acute or convalescent COVID-19.

The CDR3 nucleotides read TGCGCCAGCAGCCCTGGGACAGTTCAAGAGACCCAGTACTTC. This translates into CASSPGTVQETQYF. The chain is built from TRBV5-1 and TRBJ2-5; TRBD1 aligns across 7 bases. With 4 bases clipped from V and 2 bases from J, the junction kept 5 bases outside the gene matches. Germline V CDR1 and CDR2: SGHRS, YFSETQ. The CDR3 covers 14 residues.